These 6 T cell receptor beta chains came from one sample sequenced in a study of PD-L1 blockade in urothelial cancer. Measured with immunoSEQ multiplex PCR; TCRdb has only the in-frame clones, and not every one. The table lists more than 70,000 clones, 70% to 90% of them singletons, with 3.4% in the top ten. Specimen: PBMCs, collected around atezolizumab (anti-PD-L1) treatment. The receptors come from a man aged 60 to 75 with urothelial cancer.

The chain has TRBV9 and TRBJ1-5; TRBD1 matches 10 bases. Per germline, CDR1 SGDLS and CDR2 YYNGEE. Trimming cost V 4 bases and J 6 bases; bases outside gene matches: 16. This CDR3 spans 18 amino acids. The DNA of the CDR3 is TGTGCCAGCAGCCCACGCATCATGGGACAGGGGAAGAGTCAGCCCCAGCATTTT. Translating it yields CASSPRIMGQGKSQPQHF.

The gene calls are TRBV19 and TRBJ1-5, with a tentative D call TRBD1 (5 bases). Trimming left V 7 bases short and J 0 bases short, with 13 bases between. The germline V gene encodes CDR1 LNHDA and CDR2 SQIVND (reference sequence). The CDR3 is made up of 15 amino acids. The CDR3 nucleotides are TGTGCCAGTACCCCGCAGGGTTATAGCAATCAGCCCCAGCATTTT. This codes for CASTPQGYSNQPQHF.

This clone showed up just a few times. This rearrangement joins TRBV6-1 to TRBJ2-5; D is possibly TRBD1 (5 bases). The V end lost 7 bases, the J end lost 7 bases, and 13 bases lay between the germline ends. CDR3 length: 12 amino acids. Germline V gene lookup returns CDR1 MNHNS and CDR2 SASEGT. The CDR3 spells CASTLQARTQYF. In nucleotides, the CDR3 is TGTGCCAGCACGTTACAGGCGAGGACCCAGTACTTC.

The rearrangement uses TRBV9 and TRBJ2-7; perhaps TRBD1 as D (5 bases). This CDR3 spans 15 amino acids. Germline V gene lookup returns CDR1 SGDLS and CDR2 YYNGEE. V lost 0 bases, J lost 1 base, and 11 bases lay in between. In nucleotides, the CDR3 is TGTGCCAGCAGCGTAGGAGACAGCGAGTCCTACGAGCAGTACTTC. It translates to CASSVGDSESYEQYF. The variable domain in full, with the rest retrieved from reference TRBV9 and TRBJ2-7, is DSGVTQTPKHLITATGQRVTLRCSPRSGDLSVYWYQQSLDQGLQFLIQYYNGEERAKGNILERFSAQQFPDLHSELNLSSLELGDSALYFCASSVGDSESYEQYFGPGTRLTVT.

The CDR3 DNA sequence: TGTGCCAGCTACGGGACTAGCGGGACCCCAGAGGAGCAGTTCTTC. Encoded protein: CASYGTSGTPEEQFF. This chain links TRBV11-2 with TRBJ2-1; 13 bases fit TRBD2. The CDR3 has 15 residues. In germline, CDR1 is SGHAT, CDR2 FQNNGV. Unmatched junction bases numbered 11, after V lost 8 bases and J lost 10 bases.

This chain links TRBV14 with TRBJ1-4; no definite D call. The CDR3 is 14 residues long. The germline gives CDR1 SGHDN, CDR2 FVKESK. Trimming took off 5 bases at V and 4 bases at J, with 11 bases between the two ends. As DNA, the CDR3 is TGTGCCAGCAGCAACACCAGGATTAATGAAAAACTGTTTTTT. This translates into CASSNTRINEKLFF.